This T cell receptor beta chain emerged from a study of shared clonotypes between healthy human individuals (dated by TCRdb to the early 2020s). Looking at the study overall: Two women and a few men aged 18 to 49 years were included in the cohort. To estimate repertoire size and how much clonotype sharing occurs between individuals, the study deeply sequenced the blood TCR repertoires of five healthy adults. To increase sequencing depth and limit assay-specific biases, different laboratories used diverse techniques to prepare libraries and sequence TCR repertoires. Leukapheresis yielded between about 0.85 and 10 billion PBMCs per donor. For each donor, CD4 naive and CD4 memory were each run on three plates, CD8 naive on two plates, and CD8 memory on one plate. What the authors observed across the whole study: Estimated clonotype richness was generally larger for naive than for memory subsets. Sharing across four donors was observed for about 4.8% of naive CD4, less than 4% of naive CD8, 2% to 2.5% of memory CD4, and about 0.39% of memory CD8 clonotypes. Pairwise subsampling indicated that sequencing depth was expected to affect the degree of clonotype sharing among donors. Sampling was restricted to blood, and TCR repertoires in tissue are likely to differ from TCR repertoires in blood. Rarefaction of sorted-subset datasets indicated incomplete sequencing despite the large sequencing depth. The genetic and exposure-history diversity represented was limited by the small number of donors. Compared with non-shared clonotypes, clonotypes shared by all four sorted-subset donors had higher generation probabilities.

This clone was recorded once. Its binding antigen is unknown. No base qualities exist here, and no much larger clone lies one base off it. CD8 naive samples were obtained by positive selection for CCR7 among CD45RO-negative cells, yielding a CD45RA+CCR7+ population from which TemRA cells were excluded. Healthy HIV-negative adults with no recently reported acute infections or vaccinations were included as donors. Every donor was a Caucasian adult residing in Nashville, Tennessee, USA. After blood collection by leukapheresis, PBMCs were isolated using Ficoll-Histopaque density gradient centrifugation and then cryopreserved in the vapor phase of liquid nitrogen. Analytical flow cytometry was used to check the purity and quantity of every magnetically sorted T cell population. From each sorted fraction, genomic DNA was isolated and quantified by UV absorbance on a Nanodrop 2000c. From the germline V gene (reference sequence), CDR1 is SEHNR and CDR2 is FQNEAQ. The cysteine opens and the phenylalanine closes a CDR3 of 14 amino acids. CDR3 DNA only is kept here, 42 bases in frame from base 1. V ends up 1 base short and J 7 bases short, with an unmatched junction base count of 4.

Using the deep immunoSEQ assay, TCR CDR3 regions were amplified from genomic DNA by multiplex PCR. For each cell subset, the extracted genomic DNA was distributed evenly across all wells of several immunoSEQ 96-well plates, and each plate served as one replicate. For sorted subsets, each replicate PCR was loaded with about 0.2 ug genomic DNA, equivalent to 25,000 to 30,000 T cell genomes. Purified libraries were quantified with a Qubit 3.0 fluorometer, sized on a Bioanalyzer 2100, and re-quantified with the KAPA Library Quantification kit. Every immunoSEQ 96-well plate was sequenced on a dedicated single-read 150-cycle Illumina NextSeq 550 flow cell. The authors processed their data as follows. The immunoSEQ output contained only junctional sequences without quality scores, so filtering could not match that applied to full-length reads. Sequences were annotated with PyIR, a Python wrapper for IgBLAST v1.9, using IMGT germline references to assign V/J genes and CDR3. Any read was removed if the V/J assignment was weak (E-value above 1e-6), the CDR3 was missing, or the read contained stop codons, out-of-frame junctions, or ambiguous translated residues. A V3J clonotype was defined by an identical inferred V gene, J gene, and CDR3 amino acid sequence. Percentage overlap between repertoires was calculated by dividing the number of shared unique clonotypes by the size of the smaller repertoire. RTK rarefaction, the Chao1 estimator, and Recon v2.1 estimates of unobserved clonotypes were used to assess repertoire richness. For all TCRbeta clonotypes obtained by the gDNA method from a handful of donors, generation probabilities were computed with OLGA. In TCRdb, the immuneACCESS table is reduced to in-frame sequences with V and J assigned. These tables do not hold every clone; where another copy was compared, an unresolved V gene accounts for under half, and the others remain unexplained. V and J calls and clone size are as listed in that table; D and trimming were resolved from the DNA. A total of around 2,000,000 clones appear in this sample, 90% to 95% of them only once. The ten top clones hold around 1.7% of the sample.

This clonotype was obtained from a man aged 18 to 29 in good health. Some clones in this sample may be carry-over from other donors' samples. The sequence joins TRBV7-9 to TRBJ2-1, with 7 junctional bases fitting TRBD1. Specimen: naive CD8+ T cells from PBMCs. The sample's cell subset or site, from its label and the paper: CD45RA+CCR7+. The sequence in DNA is TGTGCCAGCAGCTTAGATGACAGGGTGAATGAGCAGTTCTTC. This yields the protein CASSLDDRVNEQFF.